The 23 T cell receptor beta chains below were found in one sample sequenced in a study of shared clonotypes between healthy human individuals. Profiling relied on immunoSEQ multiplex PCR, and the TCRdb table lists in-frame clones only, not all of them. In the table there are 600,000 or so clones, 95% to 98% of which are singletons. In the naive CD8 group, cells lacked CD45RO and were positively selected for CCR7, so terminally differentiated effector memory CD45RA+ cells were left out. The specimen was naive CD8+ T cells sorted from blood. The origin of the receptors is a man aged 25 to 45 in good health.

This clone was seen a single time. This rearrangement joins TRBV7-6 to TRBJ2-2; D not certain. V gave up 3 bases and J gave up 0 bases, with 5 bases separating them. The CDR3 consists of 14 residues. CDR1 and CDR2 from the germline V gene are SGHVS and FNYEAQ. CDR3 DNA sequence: TGTGCCAGCAGCTTTGCCTCGAACACCGGGGAGCTGTTTTTT. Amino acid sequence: CASSFASNTGELFF.

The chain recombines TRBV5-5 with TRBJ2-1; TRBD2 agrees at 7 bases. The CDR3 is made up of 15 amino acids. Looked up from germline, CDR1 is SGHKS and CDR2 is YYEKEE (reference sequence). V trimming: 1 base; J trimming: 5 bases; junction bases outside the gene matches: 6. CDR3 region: CASSLIAGTNNEQFF. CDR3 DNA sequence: TGTGCCAGCAGCTTGATCGCGGGGACTAACAATGAGCAGTTCTTC.

Here the CDR3 DNA reads TGCAGCGTTGAAGCCCGTTTGCCAAATGGCTACACCTTC. Translated, it gives CSVEARLPNGYTF. This rearrangement joins TRBV29-1 to TRBJ1-2; D ambiguous. CDR1 and CDR2 from the germline V gene are SQVTM and ANQGSEA. With 1 base removed from V and 6 bases from J, the gap between germline ends came to 12 bases. This CDR3 is 13 amino acids long.

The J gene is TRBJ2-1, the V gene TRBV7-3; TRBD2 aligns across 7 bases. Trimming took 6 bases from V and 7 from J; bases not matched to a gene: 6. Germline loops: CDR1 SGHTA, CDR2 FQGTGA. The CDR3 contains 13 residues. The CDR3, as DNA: TGTGCCAGCAGGCTACCCGGGGGGAATGAGCAGTTCTTC. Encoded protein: CASRLPGGNEQFF.

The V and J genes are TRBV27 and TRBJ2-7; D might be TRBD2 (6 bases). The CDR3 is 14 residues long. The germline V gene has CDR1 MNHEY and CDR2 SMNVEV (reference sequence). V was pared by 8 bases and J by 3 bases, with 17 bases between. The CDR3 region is CASRTGTGDYEQYF. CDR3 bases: TGTGCCAGCCGTACCGGGACTGGAGACTACGAGCAGTACTTC.

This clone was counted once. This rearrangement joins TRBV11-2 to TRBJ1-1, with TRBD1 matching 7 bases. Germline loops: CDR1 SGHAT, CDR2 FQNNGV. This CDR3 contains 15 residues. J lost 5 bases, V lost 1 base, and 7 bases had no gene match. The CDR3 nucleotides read TGTGCCAGCAGCTTAGGAGGTAGGGGGCTTACTGAAGCTTTCTTT. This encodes CASSLGGRGLTEAFF.

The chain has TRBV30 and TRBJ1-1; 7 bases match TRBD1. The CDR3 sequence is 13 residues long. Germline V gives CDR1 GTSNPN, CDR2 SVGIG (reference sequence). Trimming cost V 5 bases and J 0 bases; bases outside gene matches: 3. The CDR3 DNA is TGTGCCTGGCAGACAGGGATGAACACTGAAGCTTTCTTT. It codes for CAWQTGMNTEAFF.

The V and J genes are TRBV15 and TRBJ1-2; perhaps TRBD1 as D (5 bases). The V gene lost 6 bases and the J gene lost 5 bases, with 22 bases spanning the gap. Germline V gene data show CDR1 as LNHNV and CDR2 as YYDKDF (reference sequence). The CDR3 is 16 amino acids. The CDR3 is CATSPRTFNRKYGYTF. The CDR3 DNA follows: TGTGCCACCAGTCCCAGGACATTTAATAGGAAGTATGGCTACACCTTC.

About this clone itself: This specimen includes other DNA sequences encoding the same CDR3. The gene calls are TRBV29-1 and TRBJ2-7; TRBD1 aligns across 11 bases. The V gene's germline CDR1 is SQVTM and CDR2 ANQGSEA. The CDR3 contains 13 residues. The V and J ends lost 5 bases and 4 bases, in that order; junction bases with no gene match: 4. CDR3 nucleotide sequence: TGCAGCGTTCTCCGGGACAGGGGGTACGAGCAGTACTTC. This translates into CSVLRDRGYEQYF.

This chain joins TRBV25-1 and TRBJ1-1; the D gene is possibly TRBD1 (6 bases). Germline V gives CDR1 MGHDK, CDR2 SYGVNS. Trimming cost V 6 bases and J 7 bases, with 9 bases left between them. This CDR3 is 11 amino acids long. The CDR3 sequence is CASRQGIEAFF. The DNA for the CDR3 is TGTGCCAGCAGGCAGGGGATTGAAGCTTTCTTT.

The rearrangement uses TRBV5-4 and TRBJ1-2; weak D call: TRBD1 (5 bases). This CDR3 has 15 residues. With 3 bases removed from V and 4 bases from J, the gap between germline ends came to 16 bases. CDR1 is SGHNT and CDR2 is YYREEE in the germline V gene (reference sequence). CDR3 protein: CASSYSTRGTYGYTF. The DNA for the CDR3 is TGTGCCAGCAGCTACTCCACCCGGGGCACCTATGGCTACACCTTC. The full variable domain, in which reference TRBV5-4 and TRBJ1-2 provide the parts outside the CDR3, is ETGVTQSPTHLIKTRGQQVTLRCSSQSGHNTVSWYQQALGQGPQFIFQYYREEENGRGNFPPRFSGLQFPNYSSELNVNALELDDSALYLCASSYSTRGTYGYTFGSGTRLTVV.

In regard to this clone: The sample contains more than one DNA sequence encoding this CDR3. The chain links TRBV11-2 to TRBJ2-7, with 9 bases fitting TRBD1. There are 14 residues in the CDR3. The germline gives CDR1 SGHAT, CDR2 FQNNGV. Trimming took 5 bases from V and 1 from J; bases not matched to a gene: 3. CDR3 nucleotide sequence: TGTGCCAGCAGCCTCGGGACAGGGTCCTACGAGCAGTACTTC. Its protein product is CASSLGTGSYEQYF.

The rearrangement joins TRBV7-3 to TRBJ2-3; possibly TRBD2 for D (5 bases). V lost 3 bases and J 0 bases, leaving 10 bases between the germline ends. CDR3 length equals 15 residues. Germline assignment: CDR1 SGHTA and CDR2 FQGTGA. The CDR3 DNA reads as TGTGCCAGCAGCTTGGTCGGCGGGAGCACAGATACGCAGTATTTT. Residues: CASSLVGGSTDTQYF.

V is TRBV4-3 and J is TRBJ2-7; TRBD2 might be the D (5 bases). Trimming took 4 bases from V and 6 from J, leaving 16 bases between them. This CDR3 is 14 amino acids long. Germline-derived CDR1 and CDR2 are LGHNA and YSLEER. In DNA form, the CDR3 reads TGCGCCAGCAGCCCCGGACTGCCCGATGGCGAGCAGTACTTC. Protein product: CASSPGLPDGEQYF.

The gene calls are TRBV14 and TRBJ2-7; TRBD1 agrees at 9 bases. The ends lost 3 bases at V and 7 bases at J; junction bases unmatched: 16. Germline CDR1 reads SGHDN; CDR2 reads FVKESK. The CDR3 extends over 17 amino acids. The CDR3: CASSQSESDRGRREQYF. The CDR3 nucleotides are TGTGCCAGCAGCCAGTCCGAGTCGGACAGGGGACGTCGGGAGCAGTACTTC.

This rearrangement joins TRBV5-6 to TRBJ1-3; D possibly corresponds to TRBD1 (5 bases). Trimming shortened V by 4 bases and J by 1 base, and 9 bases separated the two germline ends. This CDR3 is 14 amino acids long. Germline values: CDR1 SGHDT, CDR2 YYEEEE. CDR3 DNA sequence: TGTGCCAGCAGCGACACAGGATCTGGAAACACCATATATTTT. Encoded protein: CASSDTGSGNTIYF. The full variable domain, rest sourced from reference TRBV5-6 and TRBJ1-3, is DAGVTQSPTHLIKTRGQQVTLRCSPKSGHDTVSWYQQALGQGPQFIFQYYEEEERQRGNFPDRFSGHQFPNYSSELNVNALLLGDSALYLCASSDTGSGNTIYFGEGSWLTVV.

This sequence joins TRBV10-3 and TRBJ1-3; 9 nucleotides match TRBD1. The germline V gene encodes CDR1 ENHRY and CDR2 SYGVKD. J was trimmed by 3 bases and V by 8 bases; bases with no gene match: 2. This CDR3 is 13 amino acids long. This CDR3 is CAIRQGDGNTIYF. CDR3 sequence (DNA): TGTGCCATCCGACAGGGGGATGGAAACACCATATATTTT.

The CDR3, as DNA: TGCAGCGTTGTAGCGTTGGGCTACGAGCAGTACTTC. It yields the protein CSVVALGYEQYF. The chain uses TRBV29-1 and TRBJ2-7; D is perhaps TRBD2 (5 bases). The V gene lost 4 bases and the J gene lost 3 bases, with 10 bases spanning the gap. There are 12 residues in the CDR3. The germline CDR1 and CDR2 sequences are SQVTM and ANQGSEA.

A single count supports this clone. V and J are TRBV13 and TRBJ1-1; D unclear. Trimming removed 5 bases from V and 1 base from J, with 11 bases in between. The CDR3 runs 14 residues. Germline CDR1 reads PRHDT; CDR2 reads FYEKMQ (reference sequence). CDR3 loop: CASSPRTGNTEAFF. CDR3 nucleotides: TGTGCCAGCAGCCCAAGGACCGGGAACACTGAAGCTTTCTTT.

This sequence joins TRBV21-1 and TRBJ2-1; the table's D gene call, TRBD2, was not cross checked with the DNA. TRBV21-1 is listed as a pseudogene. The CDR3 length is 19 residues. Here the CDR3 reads CASRLNRDCLFRSYNEQFF. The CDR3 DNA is TGTGCCAGCCGACTTAACCGGGACTGCTTATTTCGCTCCTACAATGAGCAGTTCTTC.

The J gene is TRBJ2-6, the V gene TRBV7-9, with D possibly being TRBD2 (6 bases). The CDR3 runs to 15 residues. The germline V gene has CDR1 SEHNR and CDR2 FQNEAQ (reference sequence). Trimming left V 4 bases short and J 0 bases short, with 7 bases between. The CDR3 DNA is TGTGCCAGCAGCTCGGGGGACTCTGGGGCCAACGTCCTGACTTTC. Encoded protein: CASSSGDSGANVLTF. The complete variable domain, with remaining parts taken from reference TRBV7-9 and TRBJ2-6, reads DTGVSQNPRHKITKRGQNVTFRCDPISEHNRLYWYRQTLGQGPEFLTYFQNEAQLEKSRLLSDRFSAERPKGSFSTLEIQRTEQGDSAMYLCASSSGDSGANVLTFGAGSRLTVL.

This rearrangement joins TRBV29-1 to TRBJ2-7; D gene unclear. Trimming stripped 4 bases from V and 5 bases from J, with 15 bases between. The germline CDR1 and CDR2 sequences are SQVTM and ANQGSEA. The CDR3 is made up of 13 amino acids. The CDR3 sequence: CSVVPLGFDEQYF. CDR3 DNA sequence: TGCAGCGTTGTCCCCCTCGGGTTTGACGAGCAGTACTTC.

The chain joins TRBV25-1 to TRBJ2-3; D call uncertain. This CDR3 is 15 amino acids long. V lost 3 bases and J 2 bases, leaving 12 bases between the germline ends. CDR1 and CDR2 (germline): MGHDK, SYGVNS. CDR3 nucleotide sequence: TGTGCCAGCAGTGAGTGGTCAGGAGCCACAGATACGCAGTATTTT. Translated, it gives CASSEWSGATDTQYF.